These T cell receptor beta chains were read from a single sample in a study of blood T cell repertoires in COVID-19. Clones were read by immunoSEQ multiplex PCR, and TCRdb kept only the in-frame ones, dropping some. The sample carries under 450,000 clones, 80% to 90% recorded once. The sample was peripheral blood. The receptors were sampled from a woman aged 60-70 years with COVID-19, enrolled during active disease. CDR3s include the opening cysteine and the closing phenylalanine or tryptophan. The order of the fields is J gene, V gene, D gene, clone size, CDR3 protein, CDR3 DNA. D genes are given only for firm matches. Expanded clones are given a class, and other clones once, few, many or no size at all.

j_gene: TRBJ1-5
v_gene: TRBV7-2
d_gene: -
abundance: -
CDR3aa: CASSLGPGSNQPQHF
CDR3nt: TGTGCCAGCAGCTTAGGGCCAGGGTCCAATCAGCCCCAGCATTTT

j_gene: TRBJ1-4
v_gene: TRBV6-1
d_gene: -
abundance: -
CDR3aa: CASSEVRQANEKLFF
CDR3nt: TGTGCCAGCAGTGAAGTCAGGCAGGCAAATGAAAAACTGTTTTTT

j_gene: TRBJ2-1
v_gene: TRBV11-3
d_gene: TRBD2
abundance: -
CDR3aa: CASSLERGWTSGGGHNEQFF
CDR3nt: TGTGCCAGCAGCTTAGAACGCGGCTGGACTAGCGGGGGCGGCCACAATGAGCAGTTCTTC

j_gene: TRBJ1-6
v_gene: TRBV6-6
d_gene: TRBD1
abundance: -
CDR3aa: CASSYGTEYNSPLHF
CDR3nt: TGTGCCAGCAGTTACGGGACAGAGTATAATTCACCCCTCCACTTT

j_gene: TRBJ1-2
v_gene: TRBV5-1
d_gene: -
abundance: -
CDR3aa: CASSPRGADYGYTF
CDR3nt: TGCGCCAGCAGCCCCAGGGGAGCAGACTATGGCTACACCTTC

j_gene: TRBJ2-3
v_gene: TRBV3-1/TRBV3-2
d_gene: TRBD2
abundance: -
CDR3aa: CASSQFGGAPSTDTQYF
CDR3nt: TGTGCCAGCAGCCAATTCGGGGGGGCCCCAAGCACAGATACGCAGTATTTT

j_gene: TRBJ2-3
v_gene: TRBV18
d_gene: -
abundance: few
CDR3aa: CASYNTAGTDTQYF
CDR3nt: TGTGCCAGCTATAACACAGCAGGCACAGATACGCAGTATTTT

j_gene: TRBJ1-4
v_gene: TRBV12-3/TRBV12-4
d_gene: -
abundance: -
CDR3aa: CASSLGEKLFF
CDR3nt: TGTGCCAGCAGCCTTGGGGAGAAACTGTTTTTT

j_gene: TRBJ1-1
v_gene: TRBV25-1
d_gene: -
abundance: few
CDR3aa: CASSESRGGGNTEAFF
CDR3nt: TGTGCCAGCAGTGAATCCCGGGGGGGCGGTAACACTGAAGCTTTCTTT

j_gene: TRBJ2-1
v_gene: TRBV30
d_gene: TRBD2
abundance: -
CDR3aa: CAWSEGLAGVRDEQFF
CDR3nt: TGTGCCTGGAGTGAGGGACTAGCGGGGGTTCGCGATGAGCAGTTCTTC

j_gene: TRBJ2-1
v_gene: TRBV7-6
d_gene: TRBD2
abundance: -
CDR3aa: CASSLTSGGYNEQFF
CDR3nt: TGTGCCAGCAGTCTCACTAGCGGGGGCTACAATGAGCAGTTCTTC

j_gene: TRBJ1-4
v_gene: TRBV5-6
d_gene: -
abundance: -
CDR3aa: CASSPAGSYNEKLFF
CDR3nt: TGTGCCAGCAGCCCCGCCGGGTCCTATAATGAAAAACTGTTTTTT

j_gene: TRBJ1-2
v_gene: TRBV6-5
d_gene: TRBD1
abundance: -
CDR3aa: CASSYRLSRGYGYTF
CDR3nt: TGTGCCAGCAGTTACCGTCTCTCCAGGGGGTATGGCTACACCTTC

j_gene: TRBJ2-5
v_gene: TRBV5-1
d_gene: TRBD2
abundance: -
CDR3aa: CASSQEGTSGRPQYF
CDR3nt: TGCGCCAGCAGCCAGGAGGGGACTAGCGGCCGGCCCCAGTACTTC

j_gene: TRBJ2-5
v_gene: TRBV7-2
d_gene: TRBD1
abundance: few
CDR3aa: CASSWGTGGTQYF
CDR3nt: TGTGCCAGCAGCTGGGGGACAGGGGGGACCCAGTACTTC

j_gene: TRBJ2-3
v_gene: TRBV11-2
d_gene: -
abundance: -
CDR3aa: CASSLESLGSGSTDTQYF
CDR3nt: TGTGCCAGCAGCTTAGAGTCGTTGGGTAGCGGAAGCACAGATACGCAGTATTTT

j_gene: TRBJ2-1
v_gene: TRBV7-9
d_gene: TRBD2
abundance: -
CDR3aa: CASSPSRGGNEQFF
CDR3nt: TGTGCCAGCAGCCCAAGTCGGGGGGGCAATGAGCAGTTCTTC

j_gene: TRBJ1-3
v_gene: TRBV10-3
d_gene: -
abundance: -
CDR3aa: CAISEGGISGNTIYF
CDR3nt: TGTGCCATCAGTGAAGGCGGAATCTCTGGAAACACCATATATTTT

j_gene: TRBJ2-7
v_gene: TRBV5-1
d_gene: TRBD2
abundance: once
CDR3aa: CASSRRSLVAGGTYEQYF
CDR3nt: TGCGCCAGCAGCCGCCGATCTTTAGTAGCGGGGGGTACGTACGAGCAGTACTTC

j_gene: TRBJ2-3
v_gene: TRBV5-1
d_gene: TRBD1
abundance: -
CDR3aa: CASSLQGATTDTQYF
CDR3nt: TGCGCCAGCAGCTTACAGGGGGCTACCACAGATACGCAGTATTTT

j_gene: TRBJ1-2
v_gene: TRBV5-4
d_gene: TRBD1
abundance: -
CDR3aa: CASSGPGTDPNYGYTF
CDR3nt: TGTGCCAGCAGCGGTCCCGGGACAGATCCTAACTATGGCTACACCTTC

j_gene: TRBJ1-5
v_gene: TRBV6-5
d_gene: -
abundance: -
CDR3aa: CASSYVSRTSNQPQHF
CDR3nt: TGTGCCAGCAGTTACGTGTCCCGGACAAGCAATCAGCCCCAGCATTTT

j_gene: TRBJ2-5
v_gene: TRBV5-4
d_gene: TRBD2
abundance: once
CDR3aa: CASSLGSLLAGGPEETQYF
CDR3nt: TGTGCCAGCAGCTTGGGTAGTCTGTTAGCGGGGGGGCCGGAAGAGACCCAGTACTTC

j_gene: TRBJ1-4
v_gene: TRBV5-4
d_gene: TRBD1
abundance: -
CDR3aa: CASSLQGANEKLFF
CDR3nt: TGTGCCAGCAGCTTGCAGGGGGCCAATGAAAAACTGTTTTTT

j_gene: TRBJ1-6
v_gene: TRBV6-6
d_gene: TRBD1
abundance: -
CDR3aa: CASSKRQGVDLSPLHF
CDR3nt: TGTGCCAGCAGCAAACGACAGGGCGTAGATCTTTCACCCCTCCACTTT

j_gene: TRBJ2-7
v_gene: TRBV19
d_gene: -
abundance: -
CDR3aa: CASILGALEQYF
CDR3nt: TGTGCCAGTATTTTGGGGGCGCTTGAGCAGTACTTC

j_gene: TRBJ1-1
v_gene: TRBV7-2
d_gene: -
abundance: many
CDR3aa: CASSSHMFGFGDTEAFF
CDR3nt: TGTGCCAGCAGCTCCCATATGTTCGGATTCGGGGACACTGAAGCTTTCTTT

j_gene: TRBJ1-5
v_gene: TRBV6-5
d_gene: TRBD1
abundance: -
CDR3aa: CASRRDRSYNQPQHF
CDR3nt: TGTGCCAGCAGGAGGGACAGGTCATACAATCAGCCCCAGCATTTT

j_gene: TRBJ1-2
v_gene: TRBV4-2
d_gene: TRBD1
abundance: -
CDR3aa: CASSQDVGTGEDYGYTF
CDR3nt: TGTGCCAGCAGCCAAGATGTCGGGACAGGGGAGGACTATGGCTACACCTTC

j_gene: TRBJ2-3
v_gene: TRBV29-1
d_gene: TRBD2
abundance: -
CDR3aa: CSVEDSGLAGGGYTQYF
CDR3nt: TGCAGCGTTGAAGATTCGGGACTAGCGGGGGGAGGGTATACGCAGTATTTT

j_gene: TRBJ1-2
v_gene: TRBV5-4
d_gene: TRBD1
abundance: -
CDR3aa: CASSFYDRGHYGYTF
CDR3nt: TGTGCCAGCAGCTTTTACGACAGGGGCCACTATGGCTACACCTTC

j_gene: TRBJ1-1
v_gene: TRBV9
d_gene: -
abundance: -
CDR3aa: CASSVGSDTEAFF
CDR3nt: TGTGCCAGCAGCGTAGGTAGCGACACTGAAGCTTTCTTT

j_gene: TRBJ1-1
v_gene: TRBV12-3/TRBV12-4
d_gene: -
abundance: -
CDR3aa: CASDGGQATEAFF
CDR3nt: TGTGCCAGCGACGGAGGGCAGGCGACTGAAGCTTTCTTT

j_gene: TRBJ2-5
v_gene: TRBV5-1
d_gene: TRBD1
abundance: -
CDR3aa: CASSPRQGQETQYF
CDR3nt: TGCGCCAGCAGCCCGCGACAGGGACAAGAGACCCAGTACTTC

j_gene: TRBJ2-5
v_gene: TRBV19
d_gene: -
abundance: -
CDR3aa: CASRPRGRYQETQYF
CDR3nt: TGTGCCAGTAGACCTCGAGGGCGGTACCAAGAGACCCAGTACTTC

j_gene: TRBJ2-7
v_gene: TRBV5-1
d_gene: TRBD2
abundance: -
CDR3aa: CASRSSSGPYEQYF
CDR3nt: TGCGCCAGCAGATCGTCTAGCGGTCCCTACGAGCAGTACTTC

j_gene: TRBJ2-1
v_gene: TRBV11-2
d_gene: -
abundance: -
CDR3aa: CASSLDKVGNEQFF
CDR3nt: TGTGCCAGCAGCCTGGACAAGGTAGGCAATGAGCAGTTCTTC

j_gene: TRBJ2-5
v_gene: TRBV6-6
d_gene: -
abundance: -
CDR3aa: CASVPDGGRETQYF
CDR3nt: TGTGCCAGCGTACCCGACGGGGGAAGAGAGACCCAGTACTTC

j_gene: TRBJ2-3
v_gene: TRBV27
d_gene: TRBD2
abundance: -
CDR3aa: CASSMGGFGTDTQYF
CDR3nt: TGTGCCAGCAGCATGGGAGGGTTTGGCACAGATACGCAGTATTTT

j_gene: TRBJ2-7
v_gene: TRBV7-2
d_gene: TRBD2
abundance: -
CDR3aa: CASSVDPAGVSYEQYF
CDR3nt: TGTGCCAGCAGCGTGGACCCAGCGGGGGTTTCCTACGAGCAGTACTTC

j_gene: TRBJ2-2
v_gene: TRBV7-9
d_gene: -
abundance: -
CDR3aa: CASSPQASPNTGELFF
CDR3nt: TGTGCCAGCAGCCCCCAGGCCAGCCCGAACACCGGGGAGCTGTTTTTT

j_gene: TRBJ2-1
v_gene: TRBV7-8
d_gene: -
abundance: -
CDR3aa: CASSQRVAGGHNEQFF
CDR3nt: TGTGCCAGCAGCCAGAGGGTGGCTGGCGGCCACAATGAGCAGTTCTTC

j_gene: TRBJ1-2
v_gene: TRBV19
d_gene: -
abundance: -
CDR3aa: CASLRGGNYGYTF
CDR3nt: TGTGCCAGCTTGCGGGGCGGTAACTATGGCTACACCTTC

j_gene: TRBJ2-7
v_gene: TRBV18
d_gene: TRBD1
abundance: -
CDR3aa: CASSPPGTGGYEQYF
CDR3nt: TGTGCCAGCTCACCGCCCGGGACAGGGGGCTACGAGCAGTACTTC

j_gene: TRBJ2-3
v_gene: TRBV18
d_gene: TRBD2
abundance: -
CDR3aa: CASSPQTSARQDTQYF
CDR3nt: TGTGCCAGCTCACCCCAGACTAGCGCAAGACAAGATACGCAGTATTTT

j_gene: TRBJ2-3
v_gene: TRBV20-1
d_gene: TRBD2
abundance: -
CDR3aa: CSASFLAGGEDTQYF
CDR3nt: TGCAGTGCTAGTTTCCTAGCGGGGGGAGAAGATACGCAGTATTTT

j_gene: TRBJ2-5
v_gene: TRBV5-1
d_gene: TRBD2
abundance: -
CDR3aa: CASSPRGLAGRRQETQYF
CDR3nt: TGCGCCAGCAGCCCGCGGGGACTAGCGGGGAGGAGACAAGAGACCCAGTACTTC

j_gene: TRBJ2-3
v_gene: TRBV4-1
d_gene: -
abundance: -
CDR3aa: CASSSGLARDTQYF
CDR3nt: TGCGCCAGCAGCTCGGGTCTAGCGAGAGATACGCAGTATTTT

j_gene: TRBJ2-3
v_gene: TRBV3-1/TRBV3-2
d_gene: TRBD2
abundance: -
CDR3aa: CASKAGGGDTQYF
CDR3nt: TGTGCCAGCAAGGCGGGGGGGGGAGATACGCAGTATTTT

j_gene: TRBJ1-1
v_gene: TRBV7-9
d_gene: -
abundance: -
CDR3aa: CASSWTDTEAFF
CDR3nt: TGTGCCAGCAGCTGGACAGACACTGAAGCTTTCTTT

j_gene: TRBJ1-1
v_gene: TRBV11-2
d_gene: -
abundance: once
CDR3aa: CASSFPGVRGVMNTEAFF
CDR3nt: TGTGCCAGCAGCTTCCCCGGGGTGCGGGGGGTGATGAACACTGAAGCTTTCTTT

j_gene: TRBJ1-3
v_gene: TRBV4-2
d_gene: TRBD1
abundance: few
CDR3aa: CASSETRDRGNTIYF
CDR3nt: TGTGCCAGCAGCGAGACCCGGGACAGGGGAAACACCATATATTTT

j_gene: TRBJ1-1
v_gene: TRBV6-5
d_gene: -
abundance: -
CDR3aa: CASSRGGGLVAFF
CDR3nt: TGTGCCAGCAGTAGGGGAGGCGGGCTGGTAGCTTTCTTT

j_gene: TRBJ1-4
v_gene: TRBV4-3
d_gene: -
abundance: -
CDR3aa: CASSQVQGSGVTNEKLFF
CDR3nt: TGCGCCAGCAGCCAAGTCCAGGGAAGCGGGGTAACTAATGAAAAACTGTTTTTT

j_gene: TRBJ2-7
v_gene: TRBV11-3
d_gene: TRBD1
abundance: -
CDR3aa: CASSHRDRAYEQYF
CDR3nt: TGTGCCAGCAGCCACCGGGACAGAGCCTACGAGCAGTACTTC